These 28 T cell receptor beta chains share one sample of origin, sequenced in a study of shared clonotypes between healthy human individuals. Profiling relied on immunoSEQ multiplex PCR, and the TCRdb table lists in-frame clones only, not all of them. This table holds approximately 1,500,000 clones, more than 95% found once. Sequenced sample: naive CD4+ T cells sorted from blood. The subset: CD45RA+ positively selected. These TCRs come from a man under 40 in good health.

V gene TRBV11-2 combines with J gene TRBJ1-1; 7 nucleotides line up with TRBD1. Per germline, CDR1 SGHAT and CDR2 FQNNGV. Trimming at V came to 0 bases and at J to 1 base, leaving 2 bases not matched to a gene. This CDR3 has 15 residues. In DNA form, the CDR3 reads TGTGCCAGCAGCTTAGAGGGGACAGCGAACACTGAAGCTTTCTTT. Protein sequence: CASSLEGTANTEAFF. Based on the CDR3 plus reference TRBV11-2 and TRBJ1-1, the full variable domain is EAGVAQSPRYKIIEKRQSVAFWCNPISGHATLYWYQQILGQGPKLLIQFQNNGVVDDSQLPKDRFSAERLKGVDSTLKIQPAKLEDSAVYLCASSLEGTANTEAFFGQGTRLTVV.

V usage is TRBV7-2 and J usage is TRBJ2-5; TRBD2 is a possible D gene (7 bases). CDR1 SGHTA and CDR2 FQGNSA come from the germline V gene. Trimming left V 1 base short and J 5 bases short, with 14 bases between. There are 15 residues in the CDR3. CDR3 sequence: CASSLVTGGGETQYF. For the CDR3, the DNA is TGTGCCAGCAGCTTAGTTACGGGGGGCGGGGAGACCCAGTACTTC.

V is TRBV7-4 and J is TRBJ1-1; D remains ambiguous. The V end lost 7 bases, the J end lost 8 bases, and 11 bases lay between the germline ends. The CDR3 length is 11 residues. Looked up from germline, CDR1 is SGHVT and CDR2 is SQSDAQ. This chain's CDR3 is CASTDPTEAFF. Written as DNA, the CDR3 is TGTGCCAGCACCGACCCGACGGAAGCTTTCTTT.

The table lists this clone with a few counts. The V and J genes are TRBV2 and TRBJ1-1, with D perhaps matching TRBD1 (6 bases). Trimming took off 2 bases at V and 1 base at J, with 8 bases between the two ends. CDR1 and CDR2 (germline): SNHLY, FYNNEI. The CDR3 runs to 14 residues. CDR3 loop: CASSEQDRNTEAFF. The DNA for the CDR3 is TGTGCCAGCAGTGAACAGGACAGGAACACTGAAGCTTTCTTT.

The V gene is TRBV19, the J gene TRBJ1-4; D is ambiguous. This CDR3 is built from 19 residues. The germline V gene encodes CDR1 LNHDA and CDR2 SQIVND (reference sequence). The V end was cut by 5 bases, the J end by 6 bases, with 28 bases between. CDR3: CASSLEGRSAANLYEKLFF. The CDR3 region has the DNA TGTGCCAGTAGTTTGGAGGGTCGAAGCGCAGCGAACCTTTATGAAAAACTGTTTTTT.

This sequence joins TRBV6-1 and TRBJ2-3, with a possible D match to TRBD2 (6 bases). The CDR3 totals 15 residues. V dropped 4 bases and J dropped 1 base, with 12 bases sitting between them. CDR1 and CDR2 (germline): MNHNS, SASEGT. Here the CDR3 DNA reads TGTGCCAGCAGTGCCCGGGAGAAAGGCACAGATACGCAGTATTTT. It translates to CASSAREKGTDTQYF.

V usage is TRBV12-5 and J usage is TRBJ2-7; maybe TRBD1 (7 bases). The CDR3 extends over 15 amino acids. Germline CDR1 and CDR2: LGHNT and FRNRAP. V lost 3 bases, J lost 1 base, and 13 bases lay in between. For the CDR3, the DNA is TGTGCTAGTGGTTTCGGTCAGGGGGGTTCCTACGAGCAGTACTTC. As protein: CASGFGQGGSYEQYF.

The chain couples TRBV27 to TRBJ2-7; a weak D match, TRBD1 (6 bases). Trimming cost V 5 bases and J 3 bases, with 17 bases left between them. Germline CDR1 MNHEY, CDR2 SMNVEV (reference sequence). The CDR3 has 15 amino acids. CDR3 residues: CASSQGTRRNYEQYF. CDR3 bases: TGTGCCAGCAGTCAGGGGACCCGCCGTAACTACGAGCAGTACTTC.

This clone occurred once. This same CDR3 is encoded by further DNA sequences in the sample. The chain recombines TRBV5-6 with TRBJ2-7; no reliable D call. Germline CDR1 and CDR2: SGHDT and YYEEEE. The CDR3 is 11 residues long. V was cut by 0 bases and J by 7 bases, with 5 bases left in between. CDR3 residues: CASSLGGEQYF. DNA of the CDR3: TGTGCCAGCAGCTTGGGAGGTGAGCAGTACTTC.

The chain carries TRBV5-4 and TRBJ2-7; no clear D. CDR3 length equals 13 residues. Germline V gives CDR1 SGHNT, CDR2 YYREEE (reference sequence). V was pared by 1 base and J by 1 base, with 6 bases between. The CDR3 loop is CASSLRQSYEQYF. Written as DNA, the CDR3 is TGTGCCAGCAGCTTGCGGCAGTCCTACGAGCAGTACTTC.

The genes are TRBV7-3 and TRBJ2-7, with D possibly being TRBD2 (6 bases). V was trimmed by 2 bases and J by 3 bases, leaving 14 bases between them. This CDR3 is built from 15 residues. The germline V gene encodes CDR1 SGHTA and CDR2 FQGTGA. The CDR3 loop reads CASSLEGGGGYEQYF. The CDR3 DNA reads as TGTGCCAGCAGCTTAGAGGGTGGGGGAGGCTACGAGCAGTACTTC.

V is TRBV27 and J is TRBJ2-4, with D possibly matching TRBD2 (6 bases). Germline CDR1 is MNHEY and CDR2 is SMNVEV (reference sequence). The V and J ends lost 5 bases and 7 bases respectively, with 15 bases between them. The CDR3 contains 14 residues. CDR3 sequence reads: CASSPGLPLNIQYF. CDR3 nucleotides: TGTGCCAGCAGTCCGGGACTCCCCTTGAACATTCAGTACTTC.

This clone was seen only once. The V and J genes are TRBV6-4 and TRBJ2-7, with unresolved D. Germline V gene data show CDR1 as MRHNA and CDR2 as SNTAGT. The CDR3 is made up of 15 amino acids. V dropped 5 bases and J dropped 3 bases, with 17 bases sitting between them. CDR3 residues: CASSNPRTELYEQYF. The CDR3 DNA is TGTGCCAGCAGTAACCCTCGGACCGAACTCTACGAGCAGTACTTC.

The chain employs TRBV2 and TRBJ2-5; D ambiguous. Germline V gives CDR1 SNHLY, CDR2 FYNNEI. Trimming removed 5 bases at V and 5 bases at J, with 9 bases between. This CDR3 has 12 residues. CDR3 amino acids: CASSSPGETQYF. Here the CDR3 DNA reads TGTGCCAGCAGTTCCCCCGGGGAGACCCAGTACTTC.

Regarding this clone: Other DNA sequences in the same sample also yield this CDR3. CDR3 region: CASSLWLAGSYNEQFF. CDR3 coding DNA: TGTGCCAGCAGCTTATGGCTAGCGGGGTCTTACAATGAGCAGTTCTTC. The chain couples TRBV7-9 to TRBJ2-1; 9 bases align to TRBD2. CDR3 length: 16 amino acids. V shed 2 bases, J shed 4 bases, and the junction held 6 bases outside the gene matches. The germline gives CDR1 SEHNR, CDR2 FQNEAQ (reference sequence).

In this sample, this clone turned up once. The genes are TRBV9 and TRBJ2-2; D remains unclear. This CDR3 spans 15 amino acids. Germline V lookup: CDR1 SGDLS, CDR2 YYNGEE. V lost 0 bases and J lost 4, with 10 bases in between. The CDR3 DNA reads TGTGCCAGCAGCGTAGCTGTCAGGCTCACCGGGGAGCTGTTTTTT. Translating gives CASSVAVRLTGELFF.

The chain combines TRBV28 with TRBJ2-7; TRBD1 aligns across 7 bases. CDR3 size: 15 residues. Germline-derived CDR1 and CDR2 are MDHEN and SYDVKM. Trimming cost V 6 bases and J 4 bases; bases outside gene matches: 12. CDR3 region: CASRHKGTALYEQYF. CDR3 in DNA: TGTGCCAGCAGGCATAAGGGGACAGCTCTTTACGAGCAGTACTTC.

The chain couples TRBV29-1 to TRBJ1-1; TRBD1 is a possible D gene (5 bases). V gave up 4 bases and J gave up 1 base, with 10 bases separating them. The CDR3 consists of 13 residues. Germline lookup yields CDR1 SQVTM and CDR2 ANQGSEA. The CDR3 loop is CSVAQQENTEAFF. CDR3 in DNA: TGCAGCGTTGCCCAACAGGAGAACACTGAAGCTTTCTTT.

The genes are TRBV19 and TRBJ2-6; D uncertain. The CDR3 sequence is 15 residues long. With 1 base removed from V and 4 bases from J, the gap between germline ends came to 8 bases. Germline loops: CDR1 LNHDA, CDR2 SQIVND (reference sequence). DNA of the CDR3: TGTGCCAGTAGTATAGGCAGCGTCGGGGCCAACGTCCTGACTTTC. It yields the protein CASSIGSVGANVLTF.

The chain has TRBV7-9 and TRBJ2-3, with 8 bases identical to TRBD2. The germline CDR1 and CDR2 sequences are SEHNR and FQNEAQ (reference sequence). The CDR3 has 14 amino acids. J lost 3 bases, V lost 5 bases, and 4 bases had no gene match. CDR3 in amino acids: CASSPGLETDTQYF. The DNA for the CDR3 is TGTGCCAGCAGCCCGGGACTAGAGACAGATACGCAGTATTTT.

The chain has TRBV11-3 and TRBJ2-5, with 8 nucleotides matching TRBD2. The CDR3 runs 16 residues. The ends lost 1 base at V and 2 bases at J; junction bases unmatched: 6. Germline CDR1 reads SGHNT; CDR2 reads YENEEA. CDR3 nucleotides: TGTGCCAGCAGCTTAGTCACCGGGGGGGCTCAAGAGACCCAGTACTTC. Protein: CASSLVTGGAQETQYF. The full variable domain, completed using reference TRBV11-3 and TRBJ2-5, is EAGVVQSPRYKIIEKKQPVAFWCNPISGHNTLYWYLQNLGQGPELLIRYENEEAVDDSQLPKDRFSAERLKGVDSTLKIQPAELGDSAVYLCASSLVTGGAQETQYFGPGTRLLVL.

The V gene is TRBV19, the J gene TRBJ2-2, with 11 bases lining up with TRBD2. The ends lost 7 bases at V and 5 bases at J; junction bases unmatched: 12. The germline V gene encodes CDR1 LNHDA and CDR2 SQIVND (reference sequence). The CDR3 loop spans 17 amino acids. CDR3 coding DNA: TGTGCCAGTACCCTAGGGGGGCTAGCGGGAGGTACCGGGGAGCTGTTTTTT. The encoded protein is CASTLGGLAGGTGELFF. The complete variable domain, with remaining parts taken from reference TRBV19 and TRBJ2-2, reads DGGITQSPKYLFRKEGQNVTLSCEQNLNHDAMYWYRQDPGQGLRLIYYSQIVNDFQKGDIAEGYSVSREKKESFPLTVTSAQKNPTAFYLCASTLGGLAGGTGELFFGEGSRLTVL.

The chain employs TRBV5-4 and TRBJ2-1, with 12 bases fitting TRBD2. The junction had 19 bases not matched to a gene; V was cut back by 7 bases and J by 5 bases. CDR3 size: 19 residues. Looked up from germline, CDR1 is SGHNT and CDR2 is YYREEE (reference sequence). The CDR3 protein is CASSRASGRAMSPHNEQFF. The CDR3 DNA reads TGTGCCAGCTCCCGCGCTAGCGGGAGGGCCATGAGTCCGCACAATGAGCAGTTCTTC.

In DNA form, the CDR3 reads TGTGCCAGCAGCGTAACCCCAGTAGTCCTCCAAGAGACCCAGTACTTC. Translated, it gives CASSVTPVVLQETQYF. The J gene is TRBJ2-5, the V gene TRBV9; no clear D gene. This CDR3 has 16 residues. V was pared by 1 base and J by 1 base, with 14 bases between. CDR1 and CDR2 (germline): SGDLS, YYNGEE. The full variable domain, in which reference TRBV9 and TRBJ2-5 provide the parts outside the CDR3, is DSGVTQTPKHLITATGQRVTLRCSPRSGDLSVYWYQQSLDQGLQFLIQYYNGEERAKGNILERFSAQQFPDLHSELNLSSLELGDSALYFCASSVTPVVLQETQYFGPGTRLLVL.

This chain joins TRBV5-3 and TRBJ1-1; weak D call: TRBD1 (5 bases). Being an ORF, TRBV5-3 has a function that is uncertain. The CDR3 extends over 13 amino acids. The V and J ends lost 7 bases and 3 bases respectively, with 13 bases between them. The CDR3, as DNA: TGTGCCAGAGCCGGGGCGCGGGACACTGAAGCTTTCTTT. Protein sequence: CARAGARDTEAFF.

This rearrangement joins TRBV6-1 to TRBJ1-4; D is uncertain. The CDR3 totals 14 residues. Trimming stripped 2 bases from V and 4 bases from J, with 8 bases between. CDR1 MNHNS and CDR2 SASEGT come from the germline V gene. This CDR3 reads CASSEPGFNEKLFF. In DNA, the CDR3 is TGTGCCAGCAGTGAACCTGGATTTAATGAAAAACTGTTTTTT.

In regard to this clone: Other DNA variants within this sample encode the same CDR3. V and J are TRBV19 and TRBJ2-7, with 7 positions matching TRBD1. After removal of 5 bases from V and 2 bases from J, the junction contained 6 bases not matched to a gene. There are 14 residues in the CDR3. Germline V lookup: CDR1 LNHDA, CDR2 SQIVND (reference sequence). The CDR3 region is CASSPGQGAYEQYF. The CDR3 DNA sequence: TGTGCCAGTAGTCCGGGCCAGGGGGCCTACGAGCAGTACTTC. Filled out from reference TRBV19 and TRBJ2-7, the complete variable domain reads DGGITQSPKYLFRKEGQNVTLSCEQNLNHDAMYWYRQDPGQGLRLIYYSQIVNDFQKGDIAEGYSVSREKKESFPLTVTSAQKNPTAFYLCASSPGQGAYEQYFGPGTRLTVT.

In the case of this clone: This sample includes further DNA sequences coding for the same CDR3. V gene TRBV6-5 combines with J gene TRBJ1-5; D is undetermined. The CDR3 spans 15 residues. Trimming removed 0 bases from V and 2 bases from J, with 8 bases in between. CDR1 and CDR2 from the germline V gene are MNHEY and SVGAGI. The CDR3 coding sequence is TGTGCCAGCAGTTACTCGGGCAGACGCAATCAGCCCCAGCATTTT. This encodes CASSYSGRRNQPQHF.